This TCR beta chain was observed in a study of blood T cells in healthy people across ages. Then a second PCR, running about 6 to 12 cycles, was carried out with a sample-barcoded 5' primer and a J-beta primer mix. Each cDNA molecule was tagged by a template-switch adaptor with 12 random nucleotides. TCRdb fed the 5' RACE reads into MiXCR, producing one record per CDR3 protein. The table includes about 720,000 distinct CDR3 sequences, 20% to 30% detected once. This CDR3 spans 11 amino acids. CDR1 is SQVTM and CDR2 is ANQGSEA in the germline V gene. This clonotype was recorded a few times. Separately, the same data were catalogued under a study of T cells of mothers and their children.

The chain couples TRBV29-1 to TRBJ2-5; tentatively, D is TRBD1 (5 bases). The last part of the DNA fits TRBJ2-1 better; the J call may be wrong. Sequencing was done on a sample of blood. The source is a boy younger than 18 in good health. The CDR3 DNA is TGCAGCGTTGACTGGGGCCTTATGCAGTTCTTC. It encodes CSVDWGLMQFF.